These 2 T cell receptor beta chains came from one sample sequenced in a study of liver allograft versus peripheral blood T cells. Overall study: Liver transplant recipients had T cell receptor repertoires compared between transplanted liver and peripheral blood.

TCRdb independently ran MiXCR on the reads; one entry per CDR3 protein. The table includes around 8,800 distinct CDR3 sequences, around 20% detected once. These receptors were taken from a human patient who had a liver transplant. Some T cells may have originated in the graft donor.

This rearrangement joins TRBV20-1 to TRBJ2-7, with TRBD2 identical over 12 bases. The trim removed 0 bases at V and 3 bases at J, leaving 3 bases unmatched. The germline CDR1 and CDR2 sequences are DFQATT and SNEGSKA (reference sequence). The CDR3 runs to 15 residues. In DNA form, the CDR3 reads TGCAGTGCTAGAGATGGACTAGCGGGGTTCTACGAGCAGTACTTC. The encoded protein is CSARDGLAGFYEQYF.

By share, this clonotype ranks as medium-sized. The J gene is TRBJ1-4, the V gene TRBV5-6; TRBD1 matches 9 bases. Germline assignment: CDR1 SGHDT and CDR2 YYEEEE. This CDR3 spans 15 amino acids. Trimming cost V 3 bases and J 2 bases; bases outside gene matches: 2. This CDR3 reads CASSSGTGTNEKLFF. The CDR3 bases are TGTGCCAGCAGCTCAGGGACAGGGACTAATGAAAAACTGTTTTTT.